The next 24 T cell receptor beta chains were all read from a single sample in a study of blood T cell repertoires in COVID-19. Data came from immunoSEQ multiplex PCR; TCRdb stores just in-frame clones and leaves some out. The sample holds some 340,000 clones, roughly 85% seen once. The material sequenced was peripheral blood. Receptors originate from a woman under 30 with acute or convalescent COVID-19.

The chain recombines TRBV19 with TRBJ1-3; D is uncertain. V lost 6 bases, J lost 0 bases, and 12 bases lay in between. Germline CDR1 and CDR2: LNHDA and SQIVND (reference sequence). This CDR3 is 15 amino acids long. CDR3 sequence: CASRLDGSSGNTIYF. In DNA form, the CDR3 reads TGTGCCAGTAGACTCGACGGGAGCTCTGGAAACACCATATATTTT.

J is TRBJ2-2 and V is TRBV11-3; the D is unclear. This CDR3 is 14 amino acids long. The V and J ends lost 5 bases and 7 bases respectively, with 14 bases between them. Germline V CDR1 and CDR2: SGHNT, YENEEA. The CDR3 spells CASSLGLSGGELFF. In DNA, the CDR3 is TGTGCCAGCAGCCTAGGGCTGTCAGGCGGGGAGCTGTTTTTT.

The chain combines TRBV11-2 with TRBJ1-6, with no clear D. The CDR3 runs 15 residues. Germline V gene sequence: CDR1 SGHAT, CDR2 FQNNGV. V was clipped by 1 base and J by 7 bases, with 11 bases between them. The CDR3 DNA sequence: TGTGCCAGCAGCTTAGGCCGAGGGCCGAATTCACCCCTCCACTTT. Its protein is CASSLGRGPNSPLHF.

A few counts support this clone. The CDR3 DNA sequence: TGTGCCAGCAGCTTGAACAGGGATCAGCCCCAGCATTTT. Translation gives CASSLNRDQPQHF. This chain uses TRBV7-3 with TRBJ1-5; perhaps TRBD1 as D (6 bases). Trimming shortened V by 3 bases and J by 5 bases, and 8 bases separated the two germline ends. The germline V gene has CDR1 SGHTA and CDR2 FQGTGA. The CDR3 is 13 amino acids.

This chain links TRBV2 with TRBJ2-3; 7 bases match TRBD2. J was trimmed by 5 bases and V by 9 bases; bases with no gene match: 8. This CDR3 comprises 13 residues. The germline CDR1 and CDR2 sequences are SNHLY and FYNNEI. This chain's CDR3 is CASGREDLDTQYF. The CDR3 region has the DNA TGTGCCAGTGGACGGGAGGATTTAGATACGCAGTATTTT.

The DNA for the CDR3 is TGTGCCAGCAGTTTATTGGGACAGGGAAGCAATCAGCCCCAGCATTTT. Translated, it gives CASSLLGQGSNQPQHF. This rearrangement joins TRBV28 to TRBJ1-5; 9 bases map to TRBD1. Trimming removed 1 base from V and 1 base from J; junction bases left unmatched: 2. In germline, CDR1 is MDHEN, CDR2 SYDVKM. The CDR3 sequence is 16 residues long. The full variable domain, in which reference TRBV28 and TRBJ1-5 provide the parts outside the CDR3, is DVKVTQSSRYLVKRTGEKVFLECVQDMDHENMFWYRQDPGLGLRLIYFSYDVKMKEKGDIPEGYSVSREKKERFSLILESASTNQTSMYLCASSLLGQGSNQPQHFGDGTRLSIL.

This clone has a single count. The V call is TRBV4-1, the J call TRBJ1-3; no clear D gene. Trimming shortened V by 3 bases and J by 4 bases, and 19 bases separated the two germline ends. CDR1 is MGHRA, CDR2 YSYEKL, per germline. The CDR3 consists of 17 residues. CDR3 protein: CASSQTPEAFAGNTIYF. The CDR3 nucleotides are TGCGCCAGCAGCCAGACCCCCGAGGCATTCGCGGGAAACACCATATATTTT.

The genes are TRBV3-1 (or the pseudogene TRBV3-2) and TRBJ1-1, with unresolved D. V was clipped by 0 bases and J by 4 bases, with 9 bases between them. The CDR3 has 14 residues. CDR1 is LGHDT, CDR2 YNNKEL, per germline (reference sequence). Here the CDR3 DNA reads TGTGCCAGCAGCCAAGATAATTCAGGCACTGAAGCTTTCTTT. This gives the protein CASSQDNSGTEAFF.

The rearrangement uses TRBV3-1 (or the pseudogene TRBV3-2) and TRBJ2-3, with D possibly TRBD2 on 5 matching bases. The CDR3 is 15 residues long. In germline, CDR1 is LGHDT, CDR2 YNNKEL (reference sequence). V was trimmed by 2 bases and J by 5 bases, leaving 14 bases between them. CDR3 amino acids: CASSQSKLGGDTQYF. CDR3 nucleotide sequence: TGTGCCAGCAGCCAAAGTAAACTAGGAGGAGATACGCAGTATTTT.

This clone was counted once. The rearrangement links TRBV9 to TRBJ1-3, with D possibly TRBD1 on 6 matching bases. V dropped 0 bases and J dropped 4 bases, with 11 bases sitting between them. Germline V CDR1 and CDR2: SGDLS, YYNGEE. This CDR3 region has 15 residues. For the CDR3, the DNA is TGTGCCAGCAGCGTAGAGGCAGGGGTCGGAAACACCATATATTTT. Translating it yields CASSVEAGVGNTIYF.

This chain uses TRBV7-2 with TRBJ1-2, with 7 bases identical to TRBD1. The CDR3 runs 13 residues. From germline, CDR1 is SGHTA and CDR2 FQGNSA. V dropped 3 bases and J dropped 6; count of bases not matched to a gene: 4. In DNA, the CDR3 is TGTGCCAGCAGCTTCGGAGGGGGCAATGGCTACACCTTC. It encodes CASSFGGGNGYTF.

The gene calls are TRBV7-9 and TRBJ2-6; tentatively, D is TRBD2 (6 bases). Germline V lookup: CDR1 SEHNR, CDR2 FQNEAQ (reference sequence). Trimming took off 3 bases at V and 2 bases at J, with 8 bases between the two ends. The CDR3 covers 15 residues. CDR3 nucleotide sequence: TGTGCCAGCAGCTTCGGGGGAACTGGGGCCAACGTCCTGACTTTC. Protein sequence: CASSFGGTGANVLTF.

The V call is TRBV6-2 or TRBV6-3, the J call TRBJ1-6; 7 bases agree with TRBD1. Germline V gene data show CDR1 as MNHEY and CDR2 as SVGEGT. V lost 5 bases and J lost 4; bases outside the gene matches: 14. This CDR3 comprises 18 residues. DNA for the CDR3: TGTGCCAGCAGTCCGACGGTACTTACAGGGGCTTATAATTCACCCCTCCACTTT. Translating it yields CASSPTVLTGAYNSPLHF.

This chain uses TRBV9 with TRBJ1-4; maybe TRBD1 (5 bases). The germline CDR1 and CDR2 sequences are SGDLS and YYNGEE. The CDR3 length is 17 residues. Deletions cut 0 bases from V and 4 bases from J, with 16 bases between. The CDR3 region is CASSVGAGPSGNEKLFF. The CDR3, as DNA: TGTGCCAGCAGCGTAGGAGCGGGGCCCAGTGGTAATGAAAAACTGTTTTTT.

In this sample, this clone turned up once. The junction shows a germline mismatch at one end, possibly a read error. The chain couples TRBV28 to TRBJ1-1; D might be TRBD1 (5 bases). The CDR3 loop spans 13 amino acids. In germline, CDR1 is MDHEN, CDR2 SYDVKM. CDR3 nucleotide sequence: TGTGCCAGCAGTTTAAGTAGGGGAACTGAGCCCCTCTTT. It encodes CASSLSRGTEPLF.

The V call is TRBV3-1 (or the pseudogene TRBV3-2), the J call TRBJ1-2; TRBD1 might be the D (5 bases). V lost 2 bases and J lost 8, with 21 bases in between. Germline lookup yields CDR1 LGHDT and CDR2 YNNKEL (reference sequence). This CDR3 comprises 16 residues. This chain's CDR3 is CASSQRTLLPPGGYTF. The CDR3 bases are TGTGCCAGCAGCCAACGGACATTACTCCCCCCCGGGGGCTACACCTTC.

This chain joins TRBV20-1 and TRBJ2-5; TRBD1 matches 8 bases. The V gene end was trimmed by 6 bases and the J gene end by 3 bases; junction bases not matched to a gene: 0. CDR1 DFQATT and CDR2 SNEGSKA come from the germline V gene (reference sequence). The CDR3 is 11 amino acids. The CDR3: CSADREETQYF. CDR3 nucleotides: TGCAGTGCGGACAGGGAAGAGACCCAGTACTTC.

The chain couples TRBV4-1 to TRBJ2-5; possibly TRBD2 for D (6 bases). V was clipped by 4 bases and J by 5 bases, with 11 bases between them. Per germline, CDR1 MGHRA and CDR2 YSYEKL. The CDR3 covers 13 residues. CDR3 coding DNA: TGCGCCAGCAGCCCCGGACGGGAGGAGACCCAGTACTTC. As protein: CASSPGREETQYF.

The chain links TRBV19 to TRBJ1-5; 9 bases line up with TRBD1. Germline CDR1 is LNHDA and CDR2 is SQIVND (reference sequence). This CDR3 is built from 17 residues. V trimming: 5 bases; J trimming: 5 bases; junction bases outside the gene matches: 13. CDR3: CASSPSGDRVFDQPQHF. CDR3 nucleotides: TGTGCCAGTAGTCCTAGTGGGGACAGGGTATTTGATCAGCCCCAGCATTTT. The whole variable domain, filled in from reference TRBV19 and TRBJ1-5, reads DGGITQSPKYLFRKEGQNVTLSCEQNLNHDAMYWYRQDPGQGLRLIYYSQIVNDFQKGDIAEGYSVSREKKESFPLTVTSAQKNPTAFYLCASSPSGDRVFDQPQHFGDGTRLSIL.

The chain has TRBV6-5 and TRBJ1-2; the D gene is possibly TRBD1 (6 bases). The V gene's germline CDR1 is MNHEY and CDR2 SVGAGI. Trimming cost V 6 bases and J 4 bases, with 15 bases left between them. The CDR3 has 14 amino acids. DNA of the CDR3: TGTGCCAGCAGGCACAGACAGGAGCGCTATGGCTACACCTTC. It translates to CASRHRQERYGYTF.

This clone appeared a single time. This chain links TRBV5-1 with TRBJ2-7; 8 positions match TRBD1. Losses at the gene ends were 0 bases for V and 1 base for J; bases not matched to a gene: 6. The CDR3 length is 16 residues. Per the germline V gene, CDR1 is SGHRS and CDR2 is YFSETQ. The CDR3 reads CASSLGLGQDSYEQYF. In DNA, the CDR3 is TGCGCCAGCAGCTTGGGATTGGGACAGGATTCCTACGAGCAGTACTTC.

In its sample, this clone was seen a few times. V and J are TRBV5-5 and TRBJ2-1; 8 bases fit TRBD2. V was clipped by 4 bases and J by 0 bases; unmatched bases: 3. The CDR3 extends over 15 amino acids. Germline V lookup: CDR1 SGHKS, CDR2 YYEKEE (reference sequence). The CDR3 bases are TGTGCCAGCAGCACCGGGGGGGACTCCTACAATGAGCAGTTCTTC. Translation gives CASSTGGDSYNEQFF.

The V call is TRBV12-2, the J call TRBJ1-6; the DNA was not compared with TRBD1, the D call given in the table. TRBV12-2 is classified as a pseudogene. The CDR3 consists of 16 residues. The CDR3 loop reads CASRVHWQNVNSPLHF. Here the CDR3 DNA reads TGTGCAAGTCGCGTTCATTGGCAGAACGTAAATTCACCCCTCCACTTT.

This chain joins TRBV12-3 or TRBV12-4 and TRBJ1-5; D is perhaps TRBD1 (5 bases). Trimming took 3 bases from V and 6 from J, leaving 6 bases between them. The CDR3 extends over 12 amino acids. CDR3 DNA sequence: TGTGCCAGCAGTTTCGGGGGTCAGCCCCAGCATTTT. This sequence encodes CASSFGGQPQHF.